This passage covers 21 T cell receptor beta chains from one sample sequenced in a study of beta chain features in type 1 diabetes. Study results and caveats: TCRB CDR3 length was moderately but significantly reduced in all four CD4+ subsets of Type 1 diabetes patients.

Reverse transcription of all isolated RNA meant that expressed TCRB transcripts were sequenced. The repertoire was sequenced with immunoSEQ multiplex PCR; TCRdb's copy has only in-frame clones and lacks some. The table records 400,000 or so clones, over 9% of them present only once. No antigens are known for them. Material for sequencing was central memory CD4+ T cells from blood. The source is a man younger than 45 with type 1 diabetes.

The chain joins TRBV5-4 to TRBJ1-2; TRBD1 is a possible D gene (6 bases). CDR1 is SGHNT, CDR2 YYREEE, per germline (reference sequence). V lost 5 bases and J lost 4, with 9 bases in between. The CDR3 has 12 residues. CDR3 protein: CASRDRTYGYTF. The CDR3 bases are TGTGCCAGCAGAGACAGGACCTATGGCTACACCTTC.

This sequence joins TRBV18 and TRBJ2-5; 12 bases line up with TRBD2. The junction had 6 bases not matched to a gene; V was cut back by 2 bases and J by 5 bases. This CDR3 comprises 16 residues. The germline CDR1 and CDR2 sequences are KGHSH and LQKENI. The CDR3 here is CASSPGGLAGGETQYF. CDR3 DNA: TGTGCCAGCTCACCAGGAGGTCTAGCGGGAGGGGAGACCCAGTACTTC.

The chain joins TRBV2 to TRBJ2-5, with D possibly TRBD1 on 6 matching bases. CDR1 and CDR2 from the germline V gene are SNHLY and FYNNEI. The V gene lost 0 bases and the J gene lost 5 bases, with 10 bases spanning the gap. The CDR3 length is 14 residues. CDR3 amino acids: CASSEATQGETQYF. Written as DNA, the CDR3 is TGTGCCAGCAGTGAAGCTACACAGGGCGAGACCCAGTACTTC.

This clone was observed a handful of times. In the same sample, other DNA sequences code for this CDR3. The rearrangement uses TRBV5-1 and TRBJ2-1; TRBD2 is a possible D gene (6 bases). Between the trimmed V and J ends, which lost 0 bases and 4 bases, there was a span of 11 bases. CDR1 is SGHRS, CDR2 YFSETQ, per germline. This CDR3 comprises 15 residues. In nucleotides, the CDR3 is TGCGCCAGCAGCTTGGAAGGGGCGGGATACAATGAGCAGTTCTTC. It yields the protein CASSLEGAGYNEQFF.

Here the CDR3 reads CASSTPDSLREQYF. CDR3 sequence (DNA): TGTGCCAGCAGCACCCCTGATTCACTGAGGGAGCAGTACTTC. This chain uses TRBV28 with TRBJ2-7; D ambiguous. The V gene's germline CDR1 is MDHEN and CDR2 SYDVKM. Trimming took off 6 bases at V and 7 bases at J, with 19 bases between the two ends. The CDR3 totals 14 residues.

Points on this clone: Additional DNA sequences in this sample encode the identical CDR3. J is TRBJ2-2 and V is TRBV19, with TRBD1 matching over 7 bases. This CDR3 has 14 amino acids. Germline assignment: CDR1 LNHDA and CDR2 SQIVND (reference sequence). V shed 9 bases, J shed 1 base, and the junction held 5 bases outside the gene matches. CDR3 protein: CASKRTGNTGELFF. The CDR3 DNA sequence: TGTGCCAGCAAAAGGACAGGGAACACCGGGGAGCTGTTTTTT.

This clone came up a few times. V usage is TRBV2 and J usage is TRBJ2-1, with D maybe TRBD2 (6 bases). This CDR3 has 13 residues. Germline V gives CDR1 SNHLY, CDR2 FYNNEI. As DNA, the CDR3 is TGTGTCCTCGGGGCGGGAATCAACAATGAGCAGTTCTTC. Protein: CVLGAGINNEQFF.

This clone was seen only a few times. The V and J genes are TRBV6-5 and TRBJ1-1, with D possibly matching TRBD1 (5 bases). Germline-derived CDR1 and CDR2 are MNHEY and SVGAGI. V was shortened by 1 base and J by 1 base, with 10 bases between the two germline ends. The CDR3 spans 15 residues. This chain's CDR3 is CASSYFPGSNTEAFF. The CDR3 DNA reads as TGTGCCAGCAGTTACTTTCCAGGGTCGAACACTGAAGCTTTCTTT.

In its sample, this clone was seen a few times. The V gene is TRBV18, the J gene TRBJ2-1; TRBD1 aligns across 7 bases. The germline V gene encodes CDR1 KGHSH and CDR2 LQKENI. Losses at the gene ends were 0 bases for V and 7 bases for J; bases not matched to a gene: 9. CDR3 size: 16 residues. The CDR3 DNA sequence: TGTGCCAGCTCACCACCGGGGGCAGGGGGAAGAAATGAGCAGTTCTTC. Translation gives CASSPPGAGGRNEQFF.

V usage is TRBV5-4 and J usage is TRBJ1-3; D remains unclear. This CDR3 has 15 amino acids. The V and J ends lost 0 bases and 0 bases respectively, with 7 bases between them. Per the germline V gene, CDR1 is SGHNT and CDR2 is YYREEE (reference sequence). As DNA, the CDR3 is TGTGCCAGCAGCTTGGGCGGGGTCTCTGGAAACACCATATATTTT. It codes for CASSLGGVSGNTIYF.

V is TRBV30 and J is TRBJ1-1; 9 nucleotides align to TRBD1. Germline CDR1 and CDR2: GTSNPN and SVGIG (reference sequence). After removal of 1 base from V and 3 bases from J, the junction contained 0 bases not matched to a gene. This CDR3 contains 13 residues. In nucleotides, the CDR3 is TGTGCCTGGAGTGGACAGGGGGACACTGAAGCTTTCTTT. It is translated as CAWSGQGDTEAFF.

The J gene is TRBJ2-7, the V gene TRBV9; the match to TRBD2 covers 10 bases. This CDR3 is built from 15 residues. After removal of 4 bases from V and 2 bases from J, the junction contained 6 bases not matched to a gene. Germline V gives CDR1 SGDLS, CDR2 YYNGEE. The chain's CDR3 is CASSTLAGGPYEQYF. CDR3 coding DNA: TGTGCCAGCAGCACCTTAGCGGGAGGCCCCTACGAGCAGTACTTC.

The CDR3 DNA reads as TGTGCCAGCAGTGCTCTCAGGAATGAGCAGTTCTTC. Translating gives CASSALRNEQFF. The V gene is TRBV6-1, the J gene TRBJ2-1, with D uncertain. The CDR3 consists of 12 residues. Germline loops: CDR1 MNHNS, CDR2 SASEGT. Trimming shortened V by 4 bases and J by 7 bases, and 8 bases separated the two germline ends.

The chain is built from TRBV18 and TRBJ2-7; D ambiguous. CDR3 size: 14 residues. Germline V lookup: CDR1 KGHSH, CDR2 LQKENI. The germline V and J ends were trimmed by 3 bases and 1 base, with 10 bases remaining between them. The CDR3 protein is CASSPSESSYEQYF. In DNA form, the CDR3 reads TGTGCCAGCTCACCCTCCGAGTCATCCTACGAGCAGTACTTC. Variable domain in full (rest from reference TRBV18 and TRBJ2-7): NAGVMQNPRHLVRRRGQEARLRCSPMKGHSHVYWYRQLPEEGLKFMVYLQKENIIDESGMPKERFSAEFPKEGPSILRIQQVVRGDSAAYFCASSPSESSYEQYFGPGTRLTVT.

The CDR3 reads CASRRGDGNTIYF. In DNA, the CDR3 is TGTGCCAGCAGACGGGGTGACGGAAACACCATATATTTT. The V call is TRBV7-2, the J call TRBJ1-3; D unclear. The CDR3 is made up of 13 amino acids. CDR1 is SGHTA, CDR2 FQGNSA, per germline. Trimming stripped 6 bases from V and 4 bases from J, with 10 bases between.

This clone occurred a few times. The CDR3 region is CAISREYEQYF. In DNA, the CDR3 is TGTGCCATCAGCCGAGAATACGAGCAGTACTTC. The gene calls are TRBV10-3 and TRBJ2-7; unclear D gene. The germline V gene encodes CDR1 ENHRY and CDR2 SYGVKD. CDR3 length equals 11 residues. Trimming removed 6 bases from V and 4 bases from J, with 7 bases in between.

About this clone: A far larger clone is one base from this, pointing to a likely read error. The V gene is TRBV6-5, the J gene TRBJ2-5; D uncertain. The DNA end is more similar to TRBJ2-7, so the J call may be wrong. Germline values: CDR1 MNHEY, CDR2 SVGAGI. The CDR3 loop spans 12 amino acids. The DNA of the CDR3 is TGTGCCAGCAGTGATCAGTCCTACGAGCAGTACTTC. Encoded protein: CASSDQSYEQYF.

The rearrangement joins TRBV5-1 to TRBJ1-4, with a weak D call TRBD1 (6 bases). The CDR3 sequence is 14 residues long. Germline V gives CDR1 SGHRS, CDR2 YFSETQ. The germline V and J ends were trimmed by 2 bases and 8 bases, with 13 bases remaining between them. Written as DNA, the CDR3 is TGCGCCAGCAGCTTCAGGGACAAGAGCGAAAAACTGTTTTTT. Protein: CASSFRDKSEKLFF.

This clone was observed a single time. The identical CDR3 is also encoded by other nucleotide sequences in the sample. The rearrangement uses TRBV18 and TRBJ2-7; D may be TRBD1 (6 bases). V dropped 4 bases and J dropped 6 bases, with 19 bases sitting between them. This CDR3 spans 15 amino acids. Germline lookup yields CDR1 KGHSH and CDR2 LQKENI. CDR3 DNA sequence: TGTGCCAGCTCACGACCGGGGCAGGGGCGCTCCGAGCAGTACTTC. This translates into CASSRPGQGRSEQYF. The full variable domain, its missing parts supplied by reference TRBV18 and TRBJ2-7, is NAGVMQNPRHLVRRRGQEARLRCSPMKGHSHVYWYRQLPEEGLKFMVYLQKENIIDESGMPKERFSAEFPKEGPSILRIQQVVRGDSAAYFCASSRPGQGRSEQYFGPGTRLTVT.

This clone turned up a few times. J is TRBJ1-3 and V is TRBV7-2; 7 nucleotides align to TRBD1. V lost 3 bases and J lost 4; bases outside the gene matches: 6. The CDR3 contains 15 residues. Germline CDR1 reads SGHTA; CDR2 reads FQGNSA. CDR3 in amino acids: CASSLEGAPGNTIYF. The CDR3 DNA reads TGTGCCAGCAGCTTGGAGGGGGCGCCCGGAAACACCATATATTTT.

This clone has only a few counts. The same CDR3 is also encoded by other DNA sequences in this sample. This chain joins TRBV5-1 and TRBJ2-5; D is ambiguous. This CDR3 has 13 amino acids. V lost 0 bases and J lost 3, with 6 bases in between. CDR1 and CDR2 from the germline V gene are SGHRS and YFSETQ. CDR3 in amino acids: CASSLELKETQYF. As DNA, the CDR3 is TGCGCCAGCAGCTTGGAGTTGAAAGAGACCCAGTACTTC.